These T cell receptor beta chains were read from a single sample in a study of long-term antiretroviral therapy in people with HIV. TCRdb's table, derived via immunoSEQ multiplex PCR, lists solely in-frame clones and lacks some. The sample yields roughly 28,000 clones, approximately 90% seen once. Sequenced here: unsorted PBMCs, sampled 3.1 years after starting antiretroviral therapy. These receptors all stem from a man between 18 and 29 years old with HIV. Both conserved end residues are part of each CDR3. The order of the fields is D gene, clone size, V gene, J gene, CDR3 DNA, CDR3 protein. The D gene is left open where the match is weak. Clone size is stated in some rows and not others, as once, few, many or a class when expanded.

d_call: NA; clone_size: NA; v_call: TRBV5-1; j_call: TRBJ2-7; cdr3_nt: TGCGCCAGCAGCTTGGTACGTCCCACAGAACTACGAGGGCAGTACTTC; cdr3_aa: CASSLVRPTELRGQYF
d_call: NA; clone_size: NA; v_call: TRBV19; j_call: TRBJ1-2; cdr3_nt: TGTGCCAGTAGTATTCCGGGGGCCTCGGGTGGCTACACCTTC; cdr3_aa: CASSIPGASGGYTF
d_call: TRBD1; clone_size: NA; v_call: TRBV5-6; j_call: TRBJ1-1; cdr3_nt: TGTGCCAGCAGCCGGACAGGAAGAACTGAAGCTTTCTTT; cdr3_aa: CASSRTGRTEAFF
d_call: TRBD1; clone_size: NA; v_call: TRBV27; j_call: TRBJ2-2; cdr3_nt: TGTGCCAGCAGTTTATCACAGGGGCGCACCGGGGAGCTGTTTTTT; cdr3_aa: CASSLSQGRTGELFF
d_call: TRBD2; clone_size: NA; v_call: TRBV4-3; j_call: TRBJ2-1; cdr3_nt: TGCGCCAGCAGCCAAAAGACTAGCGCCTACAATGAGCAGTTCTTC; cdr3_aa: CASSQKTSAYNEQFF
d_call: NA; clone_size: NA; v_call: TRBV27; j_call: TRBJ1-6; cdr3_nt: TGTGCCAGCAGTGTCTACAGGAACAATTCACCCCTCCACTTT; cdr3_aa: CASSVYRNNSPLHF
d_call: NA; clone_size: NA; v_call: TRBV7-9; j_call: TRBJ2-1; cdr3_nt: TGTGCCAGCAGCTTCAACAGGGCGGGGAATGAGCAGTTCTTC; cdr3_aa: CASSFNRAGNEQFF
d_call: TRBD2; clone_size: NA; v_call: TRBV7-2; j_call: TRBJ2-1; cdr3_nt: TGTGCCAGCAGCAGTGCTAGCGGGAGTCGGGGCCACAATGAGCAGTTCTTC; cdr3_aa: CASSSASGSRGHNEQFF
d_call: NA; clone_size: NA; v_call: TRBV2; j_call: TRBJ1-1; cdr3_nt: TGTGCCAGCAGTGAGTTCCCAGCGAACACTGAAGCTTTCTTT; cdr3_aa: CASSEFPANTEAFF
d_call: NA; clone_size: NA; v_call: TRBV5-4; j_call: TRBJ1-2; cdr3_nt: TGTGCCAGCAGCTTGGTGGGCAGCATAGATGGCTACACCTTC; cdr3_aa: CASSLVGSIDGYTF
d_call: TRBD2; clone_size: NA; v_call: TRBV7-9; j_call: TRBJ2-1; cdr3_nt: TGTGCCAGCAGCTTATCGGCTAGCGGGACGAGAGAGCAGTTCTTC; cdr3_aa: CASSLSASGTREQFF
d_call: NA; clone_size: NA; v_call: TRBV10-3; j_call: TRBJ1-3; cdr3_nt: TGTGCCATCAGTGGTGAGGAAAGGGGCTACGGAAACACCATATATTTT; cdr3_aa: CAISGEERGYGNTIYF
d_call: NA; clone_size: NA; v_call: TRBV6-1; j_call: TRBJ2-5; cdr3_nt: TGTGCCAGCAGACGGACGGCCCGAGAGACCCAGTACTTC; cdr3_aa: CASRRTARETQYF
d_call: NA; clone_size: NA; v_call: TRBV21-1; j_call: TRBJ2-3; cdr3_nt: TGTGCCAGCAGCAAAGACAGATGGGACACAGATACGCAGTATTTT; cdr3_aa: CASSKDRWDTDTQYF
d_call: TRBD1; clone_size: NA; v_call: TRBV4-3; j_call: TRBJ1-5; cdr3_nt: TGCGCCAGCAGCTCTTACAGGGGGCTTCTCTCTAGGTATAGCAATCAGCCCCAGCATTTT; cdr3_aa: CASSSYRGLLSRYSNQPQHF
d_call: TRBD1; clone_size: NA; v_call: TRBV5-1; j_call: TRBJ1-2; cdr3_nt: TGCGCCAGCAGCCCCGGGACAGGGGATGGCTACACCTTC; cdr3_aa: CASSPGTGDGYTF
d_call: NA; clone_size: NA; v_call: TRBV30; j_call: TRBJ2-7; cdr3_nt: TGTGCCTGGACCCCAACAGGGACTTACTCCTACGAGCAGTACTTC; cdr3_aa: CAWTPTGTYSYEQYF
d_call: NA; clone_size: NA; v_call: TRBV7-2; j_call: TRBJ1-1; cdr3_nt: TGTGCCAGCAGCCCCCTCTTGAACACTGAGGCTTTCTTT; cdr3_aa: CASSPLLNTEAFF
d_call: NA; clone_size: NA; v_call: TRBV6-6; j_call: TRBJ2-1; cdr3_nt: TGTGCCAGCAGTTCACTTAATGAGCAGTTCTTC; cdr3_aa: CASSSLNEQFF
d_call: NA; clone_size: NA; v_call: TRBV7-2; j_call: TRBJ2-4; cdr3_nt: TGTGCCAGCAGCTTAGGGGCAGGATTAGCCAAAAACATTCAGTACTTC; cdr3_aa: CASSLGAGLAKNIQYF
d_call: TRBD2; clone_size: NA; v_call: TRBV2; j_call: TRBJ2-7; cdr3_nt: TGTGCCAGGGGAAGGGTTAGCGGGGGCCTTTCCTACGAGCAGTACTTC; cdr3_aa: CARGRVSGGLSYEQYF
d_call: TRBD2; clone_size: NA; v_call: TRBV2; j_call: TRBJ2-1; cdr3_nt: TGTGCCAGCAGGCGATTAACTAGCGGGGTAAAGAATGAGCAGTTCTTC; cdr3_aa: CASRRLTSGVKNEQFF
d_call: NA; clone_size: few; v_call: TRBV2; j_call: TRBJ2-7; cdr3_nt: TGTGCCAGCAGCGCCACTGCTGGCGAGCAGTACTTC; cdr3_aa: CASSATAGEQYF
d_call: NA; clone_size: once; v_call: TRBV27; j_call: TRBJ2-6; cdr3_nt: TGTGCCAGCTCAGACAGCTACTCTGGGGCCAACGTCCTGACTTTC; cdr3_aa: CASSDSYSGANVLTF
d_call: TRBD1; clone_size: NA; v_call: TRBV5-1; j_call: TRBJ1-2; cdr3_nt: TGCGCCAGCAGCTGGGACAGCGAAAGCTATGGCTACACCTTC; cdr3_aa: CASSWDSESYGYTF
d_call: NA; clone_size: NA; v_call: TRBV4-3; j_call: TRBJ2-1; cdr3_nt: TGCGCCAGCAGCCAAGATCCGGGGGCCACCTACAATGAGCAGTTCTTC; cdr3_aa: CASSQDPGATYNEQFF
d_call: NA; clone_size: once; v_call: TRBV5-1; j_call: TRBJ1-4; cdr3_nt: TGCGCCAGCAGCTTACGGTCACCTGAAAAACTGTTTTTT; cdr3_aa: CASSLRSPEKLFF
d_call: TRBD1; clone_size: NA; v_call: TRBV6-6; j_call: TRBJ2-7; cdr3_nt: TGTGCCACGACAGGGGGACGATACGAGCAGTACTTC; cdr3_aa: CATTGGRYEQYF
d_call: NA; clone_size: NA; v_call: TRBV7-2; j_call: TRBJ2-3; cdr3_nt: TGTGCCAGCAGCACGAGACAAGGCGATCTCACAGATACGCAGTATTTT; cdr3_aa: CASSTRQGDLTDTQYF
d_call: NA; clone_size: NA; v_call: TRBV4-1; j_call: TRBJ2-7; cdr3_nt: TGCGCCAGCAGCCAAGCTAAGGGGGGACACGAGCAGTACTTC; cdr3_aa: CASSQAKGGHEQYF
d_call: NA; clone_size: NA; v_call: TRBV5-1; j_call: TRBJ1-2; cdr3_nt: TGCGCCAGCAGCGGCCAAGGGGTTAACTATGGCTACACCTTC; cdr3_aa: CASSGQGVNYGYTF
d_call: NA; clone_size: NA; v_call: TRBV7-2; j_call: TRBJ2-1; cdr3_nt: TGTGCCAGCAGCTTTAGAATCGGGGGCGAGTGGTTCTTC; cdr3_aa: CASSFRIGGEWFF
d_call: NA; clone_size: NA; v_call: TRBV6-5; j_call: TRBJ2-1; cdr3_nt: TGTGCCAGCAGTTACTGGAGGGGGCTCTACAATGAGCAGTTCTTC; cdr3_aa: CASSYWRGLYNEQFF
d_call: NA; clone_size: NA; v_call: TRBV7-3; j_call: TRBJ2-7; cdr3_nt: TGTGCCAGCAGCTTAATGGGCAGCTCCTACGAGCAGTACTTC; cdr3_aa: CASSLMGSSYEQYF
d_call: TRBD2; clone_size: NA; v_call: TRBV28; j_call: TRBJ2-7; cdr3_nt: TGTGCCAGCAGTGTCGGGGGGGACCCACTTAACTACGAGCAGTACTTC; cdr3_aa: CASSVGGDPLNYEQYF
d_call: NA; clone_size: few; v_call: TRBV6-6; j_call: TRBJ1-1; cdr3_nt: TGTGCCAGCAGGTTGACAGCGAACACTGAAGCTTTCTTT; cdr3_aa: CASRLTANTEAFF